Below, 20 T cell receptor beta chains from the same sample are listed, as sequenced in a study of regulatory T cells in long-lasting Graves disease. With iRepertoire HTBI primers and Arm-PCR of CDR3 regions, TCR beta libraries were built. TCRdb re-derived calls from the multiplex PCR reads in MiXCR, one entry per CDR3 protein. The sample contains roughly 530,000 distinct CDR3 sequences, roughly 15% of which appear only once. Time point in this sample: newly diagnosed GD, antithyroid drugs for less than 3 months. From RNA extracted from PBMCs, the TCR library was made. The same data also went into a second study, on T cells in Graves' hyperthyroidism and ophthalmopathy.

Sequencing used peripheral blood mononuclear cells (PBMCs), obtained at new diagnosis, from a patient treated with antithyroid drugs. All receptors come from a woman aged 35-65 years with Graves disease.

J is TRBJ2-3 and V is TRBV11-1; possibly TRBD2 for D (6 bases). This CDR3 contains 15 residues. CDR1 and CDR2 (germline): SGHAT, FQDESV (reference sequence). Deletions cut 4 bases from V and 3 bases from J, with 14 bases between. DNA for the CDR3: TGTGCCAGCAGCTCCAGGGATGGGAGGACAGATACGCAGTATTTT. The encoded protein is CASSSRDGRTDTQYF.

This clonotype was seen at least ten times. V is TRBV6-9 and J is TRBJ2-5, with 7 nucleotides matching TRBD1. In germline, CDR1 is MNHGY, CDR2 SVAAGI. The CDR3 is made up of 14 amino acids. V was pared by 3 bases and J by 1 base, with 2 bases of the junction left unmatched. The CDR3 bases are TGTGCCAGCAGTTACGGGACAGCCCAAGAGACCCAGTACTTC. Translated: CASSYGTAQETQYF.

This clonotype came up many times. The chain has TRBV11-2 and TRBJ2-3; D might be TRBD2 (6 bases). The V end was cut by 1 base, the J end by 2 bases, with 13 bases between. This CDR3 is built from 16 residues. Germline V gene data show CDR1 as SGHAT and CDR2 as FQNNGV. The CDR3 DNA sequence: TGTGCCAGCAGCTTAGGCGGCGGGGTTCCCACAGATACGCAGTATTTT. It translates to CASSLGGGVPTDTQYF. Drawing the rest from reference TRBV11-2 and TRBJ2-3, the complete variable domain is EAGVAQSPRYKIIEKRQSVAFWCNPISGHATLYWYQQILGQGPKLLIQFQNNGVVDDSQLPKDRFSAERLKGVDSTLKIQPAKLEDSAVYLCASSLGGGVPTDTQYFGPGTRLTVL.

This clonotype was detected a few times. The gene calls are TRBV2 and TRBJ1-2; D unresolved. Germline CDR1 SNHLY, CDR2 FYNNEI. V was pared by 9 bases and J by 7 bases, with 9 bases between. The CDR3 has 10 amino acids. The CDR3 loop is CAREGRGYTF. The CDR3 region has the DNA TGTGCCAGAGAGGGCCGTGGCTACACCTTC. The variable domain in full, with the rest retrieved from reference TRBV2 and TRBJ1-2, is EPEVTQTPSHQVTQMGQEVILRCVPISNHLYFYWYRQILGQKVEFLVSFYNNEISEKSEIFDDQFSVERPDGSNFTLKIRSTKLEDSAMYFCAREGRGYTFGSGTRLTVV.

This clonotype was recorded many times. The chain has TRBV20-1 and TRBJ2-3; 8 positions agree with TRBD1. The CDR3 sequence is 15 residues long. Germline CDR1 and CDR2: DFQATT and SNEGSKA (reference sequence). Trimming at V came to 1 base and at J to 1 base, leaving 4 bases not matched to a gene. This chain's CDR3 is CSARVMDRGTDTQYF. CDR3 sequence (DNA): TGCAGTGCTAGAGTCATGGACAGGGGCACAGATACGCAGTATTTT.

This clonotype was detected many times. The chain has TRBV11-1 and TRBJ1-2; a possible D gene is TRBD1 (5 bases). CDR3 length: 12 residues. Per the germline V gene, CDR1 is SGHAT and CDR2 is FQDESV (reference sequence). The ends were cut back, 8 bases at V and 8 bases at J, with 15 bases in the middle. CDR3 nucleotide sequence: TGTGCCAGCGGCAGGGATGCAGTCGGCTACACCTTC. Residues: CASGRDAVGYTF.

This clonotype was seen only a few times. This chain joins TRBV12-3 or TRBV12-4 and TRBJ1-4; D gene unclear. CDR3 length: 16 amino acids. With 4 bases removed from V and 0 bases from J, the gap between germline ends came to 12 bases. The DNA for the CDR3 is TGTGCCAGCAGTTACTCCGCCGCTGCAACTAATGAAAAACTGTTTTTT. Protein sequence: CASSYSAAATNEKLFF.

The chain combines TRBV15 with TRBJ2-5; 8 nucleotides match TRBD2. Germline V CDR1 and CDR2: LNHNV, YYDKDF (reference sequence). This CDR3 is 13 amino acids long. After removal of 6 bases from V and 7 bases from J, the junction contained 7 bases not matched to a gene. The CDR3 DNA sequence: TGTGCCACCAGAATAGCGGGGAGGGGGACCCAGTACTTC. It yields the protein CATRIAGRGTQYF.

This clonotype was seen at least ten times. V usage is TRBV7-3 and J usage is TRBJ2-5; 9 nucleotides agree with TRBD2. The CDR3 totals 17 residues. Per germline, CDR1 SGHTA and CDR2 FQGTGA. The V gene end was trimmed by 0 bases and the J gene end by 3 bases; junction bases not matched to a gene: 8. In DNA form, the CDR3 reads TGTGCCAGCAGCTTAACACCAGCGGGGGGCTTGAAAGAGACCCAGTACTTC. It specifies CASSLTPAGGLKETQYF.

A word on this clonotype: One end of the junction does not line up with germline, which may come from a read error. The V call is TRBV10-1, the J call TRBJ2-4, with D perhaps assigned TRBD1 or TRBD2 (5 bases each). The end of the DNA aligns better with TRBJ2-1, so the J call may be wrong. CDR1 and CDR2 from the germline V gene are WNHNN and SYGVQD (reference sequence). The CDR3 has 16 amino acids. The CDR3 DNA sequence: TGCGCCAGCACTTCTGGGACGGGACCCCGAGGGAATGGGCAGTTCTTC. Translated, it gives CASTSGTGPRGNGQFF.

This clonotype was detected ten times or more. This sequence joins TRBV20-1 and TRBJ2-5; D not resolved. The germline V gene encodes CDR1 DFQATT and CDR2 SNEGSKA (reference sequence). V lost 4 bases and J 3 bases, leaving 3 bases between the germline ends. The CDR3 contains 10 residues. CDR3 DNA sequence: TGCAGTGCTATAGAAGAGACCCAGTACTTC. It is translated as CSAIEETQYF.

This clonotype was seen a handful of times. The chain recombines TRBV16 with TRBJ1-4; no firm D call. The CDR3 covers 13 residues. Trimming removed 5 bases at V and 8 bases at J, with 12 bases between. The V gene's germline CDR1 is KGHSY and CDR2 FQNENV. The CDR3, as DNA: TGTGCCAGCAGCGAACACGAAGGAGAAAAACTGTTTTTT. Translated: CASSEHEGEKLFF.

The sample holds many counts of this clonotype. V and J are TRBV3-1 and TRBJ2-3, with D perhaps matching TRBD1 or TRBD2 (5 bases each). Germline V gene data show CDR1 as LGHDT and CDR2 as YNNKEL (reference sequence). V lost 0 bases and J 0 bases, leaving 7 bases between the germline ends. This CDR3 is 15 amino acids long. The CDR3 bases are TGTGCCAGCAGCCAAGAAGGGGACAGCACAGATACGCAGTATTTT. Amino acid sequence: CASSQEGDSTDTQYF.

A few counts support this clonotype. The chain links TRBV12-3 or TRBV12-4 to TRBJ2-1; 7 bases align to TRBD1. V gave up 6 bases and J gave up 13 bases; unmatched junction bases: 6. The CDR3 has 11 residues. In DNA, the CDR3 is TGTGCCAGCAGCCCCGGACAGGACCAGTTCTTC. It translates to CASSPGQDQFF.

This clonotype was observed a handful of times. Mismatch with germline at one junction end may stem from a read error. The V call is TRBV10-3, the J call TRBJ1-2; maybe TRBD1 (6 bases). CDR3 length: 15 amino acids. The V gene's germline CDR1 is ENHRY and CDR2 SYGVKD. The CDR3 loop is CAISESTGINYGCTF. Written as DNA, the CDR3 is TGTGCCATCAGTGAGTCTACAGGGATTAACTATGGCTGCACCTTC.

Many counts were recorded for this clonotype. The chain uses TRBV28 and TRBJ2-3; TRBD2 matches 8 bases. The V segment lost 6 bases and the J segment 6 bases; nucleotides outside the gene matches: 8. CDR1 is MDHEN and CDR2 is SYDVKM in the germline V gene. CDR3 size: 14 residues. Here the CDR3 DNA reads TGTGCCAGCAGCTGGATTAGCGGGGATGATACGCAGTATTTT. Translating it yields CASSWISGDDTQYF.

This clonotype was seen at least ten times. This chain links TRBV7-8 with TRBJ2-3; D is perhaps TRBD2 (6 bases). CDR1 is SGHVS and CDR2 is FQNEAQ in the germline V gene. Trimming took off 1 base at V and 3 bases at J, with 17 bases between the two ends. CDR3 length equals 17 residues. The CDR3 nucleotides read TGTGCCAGCAGCTTAGTGGGGACTCCCCAAGGGACAGATACGCAGTATTTT. Translated: CASSLVGTPQGTDTQYF.

This clonotype was counted between two and nine times. The genes are TRBV7-6 and TRBJ2-1; 7 bases align to TRBD2. The ends lost 5 bases at V and 4 bases at J; junction bases unmatched: 14. Germline CDR1 reads SGHVS; CDR2 reads FNYEAQ. The CDR3 totals 17 residues. CDR3 residues: CASSTTYRGELYNEQFF. In DNA form, the CDR3 reads TGTGCCAGCAGCACTACGTATCGGGGGGAGCTATACAATGAGCAGTTCTTC.

CDR3 coding DNA: TGTGCCAGCAGTTTAAAGGGGGACTATGGCTACACCTTC. This translates into CASSLKGDYGYTF. The chain combines TRBV12-3 or TRBV12-4 with TRBJ1-2; the D gene is possibly TRBD1 (6 bases). The CDR3 has 13 residues. Trimming removed 2 bases at V and 3 bases at J, with 7 bases between.

At least ten counts were recorded for this clonotype. CDR3 region: CASSDRTGGSQPQHF. CDR3 bases: TGTGCCAGCAGTGACCGGACAGGGGGCAGTCAGCCCCAGCATTTT. The rearrangement joins TRBV6-1 to TRBJ1-5; 11 bases agree with TRBD1. The CDR3 spans 15 residues. With V trimmed by 3 bases and J by 6 bases, 4 bases remained unmatched. Germline V gene sequence: CDR1 MNHNS, CDR2 SASEGT.